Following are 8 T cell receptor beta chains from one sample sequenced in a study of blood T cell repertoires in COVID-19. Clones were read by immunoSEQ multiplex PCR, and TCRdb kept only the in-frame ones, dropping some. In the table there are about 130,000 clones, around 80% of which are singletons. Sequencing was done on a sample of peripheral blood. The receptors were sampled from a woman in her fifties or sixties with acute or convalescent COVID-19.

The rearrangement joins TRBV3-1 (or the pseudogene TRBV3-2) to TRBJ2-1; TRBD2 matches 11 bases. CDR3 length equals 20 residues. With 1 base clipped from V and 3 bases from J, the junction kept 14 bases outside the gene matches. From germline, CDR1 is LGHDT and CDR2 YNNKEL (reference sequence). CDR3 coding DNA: TGTGCCAGCAGCCAAGTTATTGGTCTAGCGGGGGGATCTAACTACAATGAGCAGTTCTTC. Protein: CASSQVIGLAGGSNYNEQFF.

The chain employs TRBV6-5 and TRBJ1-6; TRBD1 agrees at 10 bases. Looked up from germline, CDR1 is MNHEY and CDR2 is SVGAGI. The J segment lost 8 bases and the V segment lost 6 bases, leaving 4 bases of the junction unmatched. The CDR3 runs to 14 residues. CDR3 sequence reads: CASSPGTGDSPLHF. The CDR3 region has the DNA TGTGCCAGCAGCCCAGGGACAGGGGATTCACCCCTCCACTTT.

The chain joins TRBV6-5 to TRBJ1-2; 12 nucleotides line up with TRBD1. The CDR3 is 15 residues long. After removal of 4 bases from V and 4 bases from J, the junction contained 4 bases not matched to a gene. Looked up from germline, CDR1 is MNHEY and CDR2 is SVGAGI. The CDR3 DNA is TGTGCCAGCAGTTCCGGGACAGGGGGCACCTATGGCTACACCTTC. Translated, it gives CASSSGTGGTYGYTF.

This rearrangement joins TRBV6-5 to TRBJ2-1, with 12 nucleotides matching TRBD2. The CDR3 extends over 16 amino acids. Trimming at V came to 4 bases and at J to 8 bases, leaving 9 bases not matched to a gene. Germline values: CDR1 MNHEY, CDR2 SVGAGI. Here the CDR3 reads CASSSGSSGRAHEQFF. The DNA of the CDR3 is TGTGCCAGCAGTTCCGGGTCTAGCGGGAGGGCCCATGAGCAGTTCTTC.

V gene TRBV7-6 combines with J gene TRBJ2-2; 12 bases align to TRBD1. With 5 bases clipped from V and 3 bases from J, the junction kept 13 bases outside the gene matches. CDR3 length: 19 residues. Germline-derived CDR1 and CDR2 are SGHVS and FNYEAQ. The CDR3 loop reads CASSLGQGASILDTGELFF. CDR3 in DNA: TGTGCCAGCAGCCTGGGACAGGGGGCTTCGATTTTGGACACCGGGGAGCTGTTTTTT.

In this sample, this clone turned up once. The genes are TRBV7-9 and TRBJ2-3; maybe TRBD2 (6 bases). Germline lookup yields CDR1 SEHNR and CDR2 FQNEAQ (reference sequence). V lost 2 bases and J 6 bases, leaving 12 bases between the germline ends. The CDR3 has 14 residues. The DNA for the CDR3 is TGTGCCAGCAGCTTATCGGCAGGAGGGGATACGCAGTATTTT. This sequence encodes CASSLSAGGDTQYF.

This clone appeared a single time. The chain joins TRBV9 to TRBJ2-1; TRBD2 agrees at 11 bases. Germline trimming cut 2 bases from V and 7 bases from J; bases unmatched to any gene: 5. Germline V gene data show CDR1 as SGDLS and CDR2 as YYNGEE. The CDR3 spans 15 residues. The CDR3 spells CASSVSGRANNEQFF. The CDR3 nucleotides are TGTGCCAGCAGCGTTAGCGGGAGGGCCAATAATGAGCAGTTCTTC.

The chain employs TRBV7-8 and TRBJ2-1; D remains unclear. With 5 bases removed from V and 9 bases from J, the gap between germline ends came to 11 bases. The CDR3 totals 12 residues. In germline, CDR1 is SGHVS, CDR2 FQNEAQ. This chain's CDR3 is CASSPTPGEQFF. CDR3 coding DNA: TGTGCCAGCAGCCCCACTCCGGGTGAGCAGTTCTTC.